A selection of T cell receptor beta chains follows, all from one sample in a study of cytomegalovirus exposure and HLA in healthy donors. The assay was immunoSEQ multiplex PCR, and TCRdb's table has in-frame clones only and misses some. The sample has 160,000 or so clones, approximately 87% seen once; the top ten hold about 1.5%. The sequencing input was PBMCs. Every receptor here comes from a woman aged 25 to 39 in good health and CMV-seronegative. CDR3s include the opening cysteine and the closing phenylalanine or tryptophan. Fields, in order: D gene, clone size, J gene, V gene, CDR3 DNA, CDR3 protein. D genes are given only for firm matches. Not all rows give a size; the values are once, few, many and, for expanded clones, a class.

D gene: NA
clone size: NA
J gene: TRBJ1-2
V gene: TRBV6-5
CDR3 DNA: TGTGCCAGCAGCCTCTCTGGCAGGAATGGCTACACCTTC
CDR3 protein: CASSLSGRNGYTF

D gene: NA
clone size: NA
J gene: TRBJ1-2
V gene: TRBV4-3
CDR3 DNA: TGCGCCAGCAGCCAAGCGTACTCGCGCTTTGGGTCGGGAGTCGGCTACACCTTC
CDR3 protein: CASSQAYSRFGSGVGYTF

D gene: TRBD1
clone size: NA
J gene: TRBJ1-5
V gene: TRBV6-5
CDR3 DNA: TGTGCCAGCAGTCAGGGGCGGGACAGAAATCAGCCCCAGCATTTT
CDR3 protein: CASSQGRDRNQPQHF

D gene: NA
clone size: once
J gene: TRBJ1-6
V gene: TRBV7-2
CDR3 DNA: TGTGCCAGCAGCCATCAGGGTTCACCCCTCCACTTT
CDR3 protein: CASSHQGSPLHF

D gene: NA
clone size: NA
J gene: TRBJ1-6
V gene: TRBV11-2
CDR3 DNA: TGTGCCAGCAGCTTATTTTTCAACCTCCACTTT
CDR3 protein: CASSLFFNLHF

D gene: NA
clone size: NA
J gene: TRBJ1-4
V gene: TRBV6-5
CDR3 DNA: TGTGCCAGCAGTGTAGTGGGAGCAACTAATGAAAAACTGTTTTTT
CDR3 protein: CASSVVGATNEKLFF

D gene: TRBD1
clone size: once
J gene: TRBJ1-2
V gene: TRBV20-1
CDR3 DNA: TGCAGTGCTAGGACAGGGAATGGCTACACCTTC
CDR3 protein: CSARTGNGYTF

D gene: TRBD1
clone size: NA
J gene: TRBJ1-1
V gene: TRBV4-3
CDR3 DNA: TGCGCCAGCAGCCAAGCTAAGGGGACAGATCCCTTACGATACACTGAAGCTTTCTTT
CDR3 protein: CASSQAKGTDPLRYTEAFF

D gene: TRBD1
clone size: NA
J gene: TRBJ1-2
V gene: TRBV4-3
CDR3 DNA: TGCGCCAGCAGCCAGCGCCCCGGGACAGGGGTTGGCTACACCTTC
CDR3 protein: CASSQRPGTGVGYTF

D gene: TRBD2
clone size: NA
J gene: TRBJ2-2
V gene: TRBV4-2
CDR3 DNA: TGTGCCAGCAGCCGGGACCTAGCGGGGGGGGCGAACACCGGGGAGCTGTTTTTT
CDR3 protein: CASSRDLAGGANTGELFF

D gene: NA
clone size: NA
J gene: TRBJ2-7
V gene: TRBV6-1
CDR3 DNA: TGTGCCAGCAGTGAAGCCCTTACCTACGAGCAGTACTTC
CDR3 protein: CASSEALTYEQYF

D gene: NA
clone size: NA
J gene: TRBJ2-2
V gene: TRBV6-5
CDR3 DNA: TGTGCCAGCAGTTACTCCGACAGTTATTACACCGGGGAGCTGTTTTTT
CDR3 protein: CASSYSDSYYTGELFF

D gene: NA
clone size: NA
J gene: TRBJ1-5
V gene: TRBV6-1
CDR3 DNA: TGTGCCAGCAGTGAATGGGGGGACCAGCCCCAGCATTTT
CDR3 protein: CASSEWGDQPQHF

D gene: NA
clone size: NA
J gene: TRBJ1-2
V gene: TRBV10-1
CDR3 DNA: TGCGCCAGCAGAAATAGGACAGCTAACTATGGCTACACCTTC
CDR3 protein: CASRNRTANYGYTF

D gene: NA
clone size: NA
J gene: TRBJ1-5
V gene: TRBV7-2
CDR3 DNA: TGTGCCAGCAGCCGAGGGTCTGACAATCAGCCCCAGCATTTT
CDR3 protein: CASSRGSDNQPQHF

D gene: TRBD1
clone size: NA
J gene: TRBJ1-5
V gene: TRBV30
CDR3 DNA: TGTGCCTGGAGTGTTAGGACAGGGGGGCGCAATCAGCCCCAGCATTTT
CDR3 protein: CAWSVRTGGRNQPQHF

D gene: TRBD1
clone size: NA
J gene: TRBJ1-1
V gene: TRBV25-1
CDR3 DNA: TGTGCCAGCAGTAGAGTCCCGGGACAGGGTATCATGACTGAAGCTTTCTTT
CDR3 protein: CASSRVPGQGIMTEAFF

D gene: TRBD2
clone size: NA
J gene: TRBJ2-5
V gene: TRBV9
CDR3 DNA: TGTGCCAGCAGCCCTCCTTGGGGGGGGGTAGAGACCCAGTACTTC
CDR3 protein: CASSPPWGGVETQYF

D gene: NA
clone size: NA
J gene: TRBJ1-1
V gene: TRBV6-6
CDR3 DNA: TGTGCCAGCAGGGACAGTGAAGCTTTCTTT
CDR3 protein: CASRDSEAFF

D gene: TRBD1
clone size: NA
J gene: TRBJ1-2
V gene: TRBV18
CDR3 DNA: TGTGCCAGCTCACTAAAACAGGGGGCAGAAGGCTACACCTTC
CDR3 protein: CASSLKQGAEGYTF

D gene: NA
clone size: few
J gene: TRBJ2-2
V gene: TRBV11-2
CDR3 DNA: TGTGCCAGCTTACGACAGGGAGGTACCGGGGAGCTGTTTTTT
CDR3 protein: CASLRQGGTGELFF

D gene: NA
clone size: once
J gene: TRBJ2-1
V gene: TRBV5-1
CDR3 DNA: TGCGCCAGCAGCTTTGCCCGGGTCCCCTCGCGGAATGAGCAGTTCTTC
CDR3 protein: CASSFARVPSRNEQFF

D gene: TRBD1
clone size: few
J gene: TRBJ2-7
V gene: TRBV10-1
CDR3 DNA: TGCGCCAGCAGTGAAGGGACAGGGGGCAGTTACGAGCAGTACTTC
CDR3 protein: CASSEGTGGSYEQYF

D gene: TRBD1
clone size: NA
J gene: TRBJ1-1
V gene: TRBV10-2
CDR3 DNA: TGCGCCAGCAGTGGGGGACAGGGTACCACTGAAGCTTTCTTT
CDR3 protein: CASSGGQGTTEAFF

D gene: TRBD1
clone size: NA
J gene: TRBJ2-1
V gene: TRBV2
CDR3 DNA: TGTGCCAGTAGAGAGACAGGGGGGTCCTACAATGAGCAGTTCTTC
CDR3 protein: CASRETGGSYNEQFF

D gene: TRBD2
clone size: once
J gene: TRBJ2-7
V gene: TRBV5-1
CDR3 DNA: TGCGCCAGCAGCGGGACTAGCGGGGGCTACGAGCAGTACTTC
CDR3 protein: CASSGTSGGYEQYF

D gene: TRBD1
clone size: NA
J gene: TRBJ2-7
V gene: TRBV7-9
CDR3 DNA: TGTGCCAGCAGCCCGCTGAATGAACAGGGGGCGTACGAGCAGTACTTC
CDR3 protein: CASSPLNEQGAYEQYF

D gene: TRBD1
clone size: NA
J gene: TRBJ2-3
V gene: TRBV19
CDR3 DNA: TGTGCCAGTAGTACTGGGACAGGGTTGGGAGATACGCAGTATTTT
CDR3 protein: CASSTGTGLGDTQYF

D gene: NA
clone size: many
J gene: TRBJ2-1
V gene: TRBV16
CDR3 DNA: TGTGCCAGCAGCCAATCGGTTGGGGACAATAATGAGCAGTTCTTC
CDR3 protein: CASSQSVGDNNEQFF

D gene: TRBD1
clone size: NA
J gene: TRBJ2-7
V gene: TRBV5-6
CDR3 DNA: TGTGCCAGCAGCTTGCGGGGACAGGGGGAGGAAGAGCAGTACTTC
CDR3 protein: CASSLRGQGEEEQYF

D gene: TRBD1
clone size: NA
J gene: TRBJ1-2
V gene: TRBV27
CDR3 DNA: TGTGCCAGCAGTTCTGCCTTCGGGACAGGGCGCTCTAACTATGGCTACACCTTC
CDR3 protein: CASSSAFGTGRSNYGYTF

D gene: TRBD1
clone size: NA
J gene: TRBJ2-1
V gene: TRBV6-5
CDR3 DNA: TGTGCCAGCACCCACGCGGGACAGGGGGACAATGAGCAGTTCTTC
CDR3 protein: CASTHAGQGDNEQFF

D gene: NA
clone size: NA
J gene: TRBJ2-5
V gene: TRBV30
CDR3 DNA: TGTGCCTGGAACCTTGGCCAGGGAGAGACCCAGTACTTC
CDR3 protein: CAWNLGQGETQYF

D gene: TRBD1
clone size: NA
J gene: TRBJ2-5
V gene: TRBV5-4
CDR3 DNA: TGTGCCAGCAGCTTGGAAGGGACAGGGGGGTCCCAGTACTTC
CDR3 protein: CASSLEGTGGSQYF

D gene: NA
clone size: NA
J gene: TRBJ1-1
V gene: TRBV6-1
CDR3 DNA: TGTGCCAGCAGGGTCGGGTTGACAGCTGAAGCTTTCTTT
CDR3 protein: CASRVGLTAEAFF

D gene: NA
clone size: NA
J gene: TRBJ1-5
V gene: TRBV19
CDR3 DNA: TGTGCCAGTAGTTTGTCCTTCAGTAGCAATCAGCCCCAGCATTTT
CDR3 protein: CASSLSFSSNQPQHF

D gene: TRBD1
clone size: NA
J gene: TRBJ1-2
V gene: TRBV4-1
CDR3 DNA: TGCGCCAGCAGACTCAACTCGGGGACAGCCAACTATGGCTACACCTTC
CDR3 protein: CASRLNSGTANYGYTF

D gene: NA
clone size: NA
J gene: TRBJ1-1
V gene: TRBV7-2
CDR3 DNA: TGTGCCAGTAAACTAGACGGCACTGAAGCTTTCTTT
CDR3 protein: CASKLDGTEAFF

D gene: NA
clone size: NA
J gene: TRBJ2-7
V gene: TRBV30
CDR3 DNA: TGTGCCTGGAGTGTACTTCGGGGGTCCTACGATGAGCAGTACTTC
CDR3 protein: CAWSVLRGSYDEQYF

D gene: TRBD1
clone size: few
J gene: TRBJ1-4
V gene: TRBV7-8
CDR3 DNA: TGTGCCAGCAGCTTCATGACAGGGCGTAATGAAAAACTGTTTTTT
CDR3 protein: CASSFMTGRNEKLFF

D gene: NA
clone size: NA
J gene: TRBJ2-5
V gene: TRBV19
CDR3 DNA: TGTGCCAGTAGGGGGACATCCACCTTCCAAGAGACCCAGTACTTC
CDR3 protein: CASRGTSTFQETQYF

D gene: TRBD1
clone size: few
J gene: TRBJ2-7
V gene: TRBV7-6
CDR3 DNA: TGTGCCAGCAGCCGGGACAGGGACTACGAGCAGTACTTC
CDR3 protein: CASSRDRDYEQYF

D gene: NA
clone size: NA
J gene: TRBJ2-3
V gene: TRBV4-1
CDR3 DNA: TGCGCCAGCAGCCAAGTCCTAGGACTCCCCACAGATACGCAGTATTTT
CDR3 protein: CASSQVLGLPTDTQYF

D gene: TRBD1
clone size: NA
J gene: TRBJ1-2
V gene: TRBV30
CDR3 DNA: TGTGCCTGGAAAGGGACAGCGGTGGGCTACACCTTC
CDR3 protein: CAWKGTAVGYTF

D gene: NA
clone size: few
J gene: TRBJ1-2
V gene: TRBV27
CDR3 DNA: TGTGCCAGCAGTCGGCGGAGGGACTATGGCTACACCTTC
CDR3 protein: CASSRRRDYGYTF

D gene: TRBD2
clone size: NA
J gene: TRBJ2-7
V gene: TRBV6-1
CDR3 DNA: TGTGCCAGCAGTGATCCCCCGCGGACTAGCGGGTTCTACGAGCAGTACTTC
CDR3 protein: CASSDPPRTSGFYEQYF

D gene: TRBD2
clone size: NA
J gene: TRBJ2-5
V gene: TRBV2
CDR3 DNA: TGTGCCAGCAGTGAAGCGACCGGGACTAGCGGGGGGGAGACCCAGTACTTC
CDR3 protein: CASSEATGTSGGETQYF

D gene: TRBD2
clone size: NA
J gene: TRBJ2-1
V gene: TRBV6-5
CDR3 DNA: TGTGCCAGCAGTTACTCGAGCAGCGGGGGGGCAAATGAGCAGTTCTTC
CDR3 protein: CASSYSSSGGANEQFF

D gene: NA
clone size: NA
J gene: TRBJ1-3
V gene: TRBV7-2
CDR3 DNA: TGTGCCAGCAGCTTAGAATTATTCGGTTCTGGAAACACCATATATTTT
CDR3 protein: CASSLELFGSGNTIYF

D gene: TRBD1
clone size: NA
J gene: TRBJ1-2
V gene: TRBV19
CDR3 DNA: TGTGCCAGTAGTAACCCGGACAGGGGTGAAAGATATGGCTACACCTTC
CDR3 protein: CASSNPDRGERYGYTF